The T cell receptor beta chain under discussion was sequenced for a study of regulatory T cells in long-lasting Graves disease. Study-level information: Less than 3 months of antithyroid drugs had been taken by newly diagnosed Graves' patients. General observations from the study: Fewer public clonotypes were shared by new patients (roughly 970) than by persistent patients (roughly 2,500).

The table lists this clonotype with many counts. The antigen remains undetermined. Sequencing libraries for TCR beta were prepared with iRepertoire HTBI primers and Arm-PCR of CDR3 regions. Via MiXCR, TCRdb re-called the multiplex PCR reads, giving one row per CDR3 protein. The sample consists of around 400,000 distinct CDR3 sequences, approximately 12% of them appearing once. Time point of the sample: newly diagnosed GD, antithyroid drugs for less than 3 months. Extracted RNA from PBMCs served as the source of the TCR library. J was trimmed by 8 bases and V by 0 bases; bases with no gene match: 8. This CDR3 region has 16 residues. Germline V gene data show CDR1 as MNHEY and CDR2 as SVGAGI. These data also featured in a second study, about T cells in Graves' hyperthyroidism and ophthalmopathy.

This TCR was sampled from a woman between 18 and 29 years old with Graves disease. The chain has TRBV6-5 and TRBJ2-2, with 8 bases fitting TRBD1. The source material was peripheral blood mononuclear cells (PBMCs), sampled at new diagnosis, from a patient treated with antithyroid drugs. The CDR3 nucleotides read TGTGCCAGCAGTTACTCAGGGACAGGTCAGACTGGGGAGCTGTTTTTT. Protein: CASSYSGTGQTGELFF.